The present T cell receptor beta chain was sequenced within a study of neurological immune-mediated disorders. This clonotype was seen a few times. In TCRdb, the 5' RACE reads were re-called with MiXCR into one record per CDR3 protein. Among 69,000 or so distinct CDR3 sequences listed, around 5% were seen once. Germline V lookup: CDR1 MNHEY, CDR2 SVGAGI. This CDR3 has 14 residues. V was cut by 6 bases and J by 7 bases, with 13 bases left in between. Input material: PBMCs. The sequence derives from a woman in her 70s with multiple sclerosis. The chain couples TRBV6-5 to TRBJ1-6; tentatively, D is TRBD1 (6 bases). The CDR3 region is CASRPGGLNSPLHF. CDR3 coding DNA: TGTGCCAGCAGACCGGGGGGGCTGAATTCACCCCTCCACTTT.